The 19 T cell receptor beta chains below come from one sample, sequenced in a study of CD8 T cells in ankylosing spondylitis. TCRdb ran MiXCR on the 5' RACE reads and lists one entry per CDR3 protein. The profile shows roughly 350,000 distinct CDR3 sequences, around 8% of them singletons. The antigens these receptors bind are not known. Study-level results: For ankylosing spondylitis blood, a TCR beta motif of 7 or 8 highly homologous variants appeared characteristic.

What was sequenced was blood, either unsorted or a sorted T cell fraction (not recorded which). The receptor source for this set is a male donor with ankylosing spondylitis.

This clonotype was recorded a few times. The chain recombines TRBV14 with TRBJ2-7; no firm D call. Trimming took 3 bases from V and 3 from J, leaving 15 bases between them. Germline CDR1 and CDR2: SGHDN and FVKESK. CDR3 size: 15 residues. CDR3 protein: CASSHVPGVIYEQYF. CDR3 in DNA: TGTGCCAGCAGCCATGTGCCTGGGGTAATCTACGAGCAGTACTTC.

This clonotype was detected only a few times. The chain couples TRBV5-1 to TRBJ2-7; TRBD2 aligns across 7 bases. V lost 0 bases to trimming and J lost 5 bases; unmatched junction nucleotides: 8. Germline CDR1 and CDR2: SGHRS and YFSETQ. The CDR3 is 15 amino acids. Written as DNA, the CDR3 is TGCGCCAGCAGCTTGGTGGCGGGAGTGGTCGACGAGCAGTACTTC. This sequence encodes CASSLVAGVVDEQYF.

This clonotype was recorded a few times. This sequence joins TRBV29-1 and TRBJ2-3; D is undetermined. This CDR3 is 10 amino acids long. Trimming stripped 4 bases from V and 3 bases from J, with 2 bases between. CDR1 and CDR2 (germline): SQVTM, ANQGSEA. CDR3 DNA sequence: TGCAGCGTTGTGACAGATACGCAGTATTTT. Translation gives CSVVTDTQYF.

V gene TRBV6-5 combines with J gene TRBJ2-5; 7 bases are a match to TRBD1. This CDR3 has 12 residues. Trimming took 6 bases from V and 9 from J; bases not matched to a gene: 7. Germline lookup yields CDR1 MNHEY and CDR2 SVGAGI. CDR3 loop: CASRTGSGAQYF. The DNA of the CDR3 is TGTGCCAGCAGGACAGGGTCCGGGGCCCAGTACTTC.

This clonotype was detected a few times. The chain has TRBV3-1 and TRBJ1-1; unclear D gene. V was trimmed by 2 bases and J by 1 base, leaving 8 bases between them. This CDR3 has 14 residues. CDR1 LGHDT and CDR2 YNNKEL come from the germline V gene (reference sequence). The CDR3 region is CASSQLEANTEAFF. CDR3 DNA: TGTGCCAGCAGCCAACTTGAGGCGAACACTGAAGCTTTCTTT.

The chain is built from TRBV7-2 and TRBJ2-2, with 13 bases matching TRBD2. The V and J ends lost 0 bases and 2 bases, in that order; junction bases with no gene match: 3. CDR1 SGHTA and CDR2 FQGNSA come from the germline V gene. This CDR3 has 18 residues. The CDR3 bases are TGTGCCAGCAGCTTAGCCGGGACTAGCGGGGTAAACACCGGGGAGCTGTTTTTT. Protein: CASSLAGTSGVNTGELFF.

This clonotype was counted at least ten times. The CDR3 region has the DNA TGTGCCAGCAGTCATCTACAAACAGGGTTGAACACTGAAGCTTTCTTT. Translated: CASSHLQTGLNTEAFF. The chain uses TRBV27 and TRBJ1-1; the D gene is possibly TRBD1 (6 bases). The CDR3 length is 16 residues. V lost 5 bases and J 0 bases, leaving 16 bases between the germline ends. Germline CDR1 reads MNHEY; CDR2 reads SMNVEV (reference sequence).

This clonotype showed up just a few times. The chain couples TRBV27 to TRBJ2-7, with D possibly being TRBD1 or TRBD2 (5 bases each). CDR3 size: 14 residues. Germline CDR1 is MNHEY and CDR2 is SMNVEV (reference sequence). Trimming shortened V by 5 bases and J by 2 bases, and 13 bases separated the two germline ends. For the CDR3, the DNA is TGTGCCAGCAGTGAAATCCTGGGGGCCTACGAGCAGTACTTC. It translates to CASSEILGAYEQYF.

This clonotype was counted at least ten times. The chain uses TRBV27 and TRBJ2-1; unclear D gene. V was clipped by 5 bases and J by 5 bases, with 13 bases between them. The CDR3 has 14 amino acids. Germline values: CDR1 MNHEY, CDR2 SMNVEV (reference sequence). The CDR3 protein is CASSPELTDNEQFF. As DNA, the CDR3 is TGTGCCAGCAGTCCAGAGCTAACCGACAATGAGCAGTTCTTC.

This clonotype was recorded at least ten times. The V gene is TRBV5-6, the J gene TRBJ2-7; D call uncertain. The CDR3 extends over 11 amino acids. Trimming took off 5 bases at V and 5 bases at J, with 8 bases between the two ends. Germline V gene lookup returns CDR1 SGHDT and CDR2 YYEEEE. CDR3 loop: CASRNVDEQYF. CDR3 DNA: TGTGCCAGCAGGAATGTTGACGAGCAGTACTTC.

In this sample, this clonotype turned up many times. The chain has TRBV29-1 and TRBJ2-5; D might be TRBD2 (6 bases). The V and J ends lost 4 bases and 4 bases respectively, with 16 bases between them. The CDR3 is 14 amino acids. The germline CDR1 and CDR2 sequences are SQVTM and ANQGSEA. The DNA of the CDR3 is TGCAGCGTTGGTATTAGCGGTCTACGAGAGACCCAGTACTTC. The encoded protein is CSVGISGLRETQYF.

This clonotype turned up a few times. The V call is TRBV20-1, the J call TRBJ1-6; D remains unclear. Germline V gene lookup returns CDR1 DFQATT and CDR2 SNEGSKA (reference sequence). This CDR3 region has 15 residues. Trimming removed 3 bases from V and 4 bases from J, with 13 bases in between. Written as DNA, the CDR3 is TGCAGTGCTAGCGTACTTGACCCGTATAATTCACCCCTCCACTTT. This sequence encodes CSASVLDPYNSPLHF.

This clonotype was recorded many times. The CDR3 DNA reads TGTGCCAGCACCAGGACAGGGGGGTACACCGGGGAGCTGTTTTTT. This gives the protein CASTRTGGYTGELFF. The chain joins TRBV12-3 or TRBV12-4 to TRBJ2-2; TRBD1 aligns across 10 bases. The CDR3 is made up of 15 amino acids. V gave up 7 bases and J gave up 3 bases; unmatched junction bases: 5.

This clonotype has a handful of counts. This rearrangement joins TRBV7-2 to TRBJ1-1; TRBD1 is a possible D gene (5 bases). The CDR3 is 12 residues long. Germline V CDR1 and CDR2: SGHTA, FQGNSA. The V gene lost 3 bases and the J gene lost 7 bases, with 9 bases spanning the gap. The CDR3 bases are TGTGCCAGCAGCTTTGGGGCGGGTGAAGCTTTCTTT. Translating gives CASSFGAGEAFF.

This clonotype has a handful of counts. V is TRBV11-3 and J is TRBJ1-1; weak D call: TRBD1 (5 bases). CDR1 SGHNT and CDR2 YENEEA come from the germline V gene. V lost 5 bases, J lost 6 bases, and 16 bases lay in between. The CDR3 runs 14 residues. CDR3 bases: TGTGCCAGCAGCCCAAGGGGAGGGGACCCTGAAGCTTTCTTT. Encoded protein: CASSPRGGDPEAFF. Full variable domain (rest looked up from reference TRBV11-3 and TRBJ1-1): EAGVVQSPRYKIIEKKQPVAFWCNPISGHNTLYWYLQNLGQGPELLIRYENEEAVDDSQLPKDRFSAERLKGVDSTLKIQPAELGDSAVYLCASSPRGGDPEAFFGQGTRLTVV.

This clonotype was detected a few times. This chain links TRBV3-1 with TRBJ2-2; D may be TRBD1 (6 bases). The CDR3 runs 16 residues. Trimming shortened V by 4 bases and J by 1 base, and 13 bases separated the two germline ends. From germline, CDR1 is LGHDT and CDR2 YNNKEL (reference sequence). The chain's CDR3 is CASSRNPGQNTGELFF. As DNA, the CDR3 is TGTGCCAGCAGCCGGAATCCGGGACAGAACACCGGGGAGCTGTTTTTT.

This clonotype was observed a handful of times. The genes are TRBV20-1 and TRBJ1-5, with D perhaps TRBD1 (5 bases). Germline values: CDR1 DFQATT, CDR2 SNEGSKA (reference sequence). Trimming pared 2 bases from V and 1 base from J, leaving 12 bases between. The CDR3 has 15 amino acids. The CDR3: CSARSGGPSNQPQHF. The CDR3, as DNA: TGCAGTGCTAGATCCGGGGGACCGAGCAATCAGCCCCAGCATTTT.

V gene TRBV5-5 combines with J gene TRBJ2-2, with TRBD2 matching 7 bases. This CDR3 is built from 16 residues. Germline V CDR1 and CDR2: SGHKS, YYEKEE (reference sequence). J lost 6 bases, V lost 0 bases, and 8 bases had no gene match. The CDR3 DNA is TGTGCCAGCAGCTTGGTAGCGGGCTTTAGCGCCGGGGAGCTGTTTTTT. Residues: CASSLVAGFSAGELFF.

At least ten counts were recorded for this clonotype. J is TRBJ1-5 and V is TRBV3-1; TRBD1 agrees at 7 bases. CDR1 LGHDT and CDR2 YNNKEL come from the germline V gene (reference sequence). This CDR3 spans 16 amino acids. V gave up 5 bases and J gave up 0 bases; unmatched junction bases: 7. CDR3 amino acids: CASSKGQVFSNQPQHF. For the CDR3, the DNA is TGTGCCAGCAGCAAAGGACAGGTTTTTAGCAATCAGCCCCAGCATTTT. Together with reference TRBV3-1 and TRBJ1-5, the CDR3 gives the full variable domain: DTAVSQTPKYLVTQMGNDKSIKCEQNLGHDTMYWYKQDSKKFLKIMFSYNNKELIINETVPNRFSPKSPDKAHLNLHINSLELGDSAVYFCASSKGQVFSNQPQHFGDGTRLSIL.